Shown below are 9 T cell receptor beta chains from a single sample sequenced in a study of blood T cells in healthy people across ages. Sample-barcoded 5' priming and a J-beta primer mix drove a second PCR of 7 to 11 cycles. TCRdb itself ran the 5' RACE reads through MiXCR, one entry per CDR3 protein. The data contain over 600,000 distinct CDR3 sequences, roughly 50% of them singletons. The specimen sequenced was blood. Receptors originate from a man aged 40-55 years in good health.

This clonotype was seen only once. The rearrangement uses TRBV29-1 and TRBJ2-1, with D hard to call. From germline, CDR1 is SQVTM and CDR2 ANQGSEA. Trimming took 5 bases from V and 9 from J, leaving 14 bases between them. This CDR3 comprises 12 residues. The CDR3 here is CSVISLRIEQFF. Written as DNA, the CDR3 is TGCAGCGTTATCAGTCTACGGATTGAGCAGTTCTTC.

In this sample, this clonotype turned up many times. The chain recombines TRBV7-9 with TRBJ1-2; D possibly corresponds to TRBD1 (6 bases). Trimming took 9 bases from V and 6 from J, leaving 20 bases between them. Germline V gene data show CDR1 as SEHNR and CDR2 as FQNEAQ (reference sequence). The CDR3 is 14 residues long. The CDR3 DNA follows: TGTGCCAGGTTCGAAGTGGTGGGGGCAGATGGCTACACCTTC. Its protein is CARFEVVGADGYTF.

The chain is built from TRBV20-1 and TRBJ1-2; D is uncertain. In germline, CDR1 is DFQATT, CDR2 SNEGSKA (reference sequence). V lost 0 bases and J lost 7, with 15 bases in between. CDR3 length equals 14 residues. The CDR3 loop reads CSARDLRAGSGYTF. In nucleotides, the CDR3 is TGCAGTGCTAGAGATCTGAGGGCTGGCTCTGGCTACACCTTC.

The chain joins TRBV20-1 to TRBJ2-3; TRBD2 aligns across 14 bases. The V and J ends lost 7 bases and 4 bases, in that order; junction bases with no gene match: 7. The germline gives CDR1 DFQATT, CDR2 SNEGSKA (reference sequence). The CDR3 runs 15 residues. The CDR3 nucleotides read TGCAGTGTTTGGACTAGCGGGAGGAGGGCAGATACGCAGTATTTT. Translation gives CSVWTSGRRADTQYF.

The chain couples TRBV3-1 to TRBJ2-2; 8 positions match TRBD2. The CDR3 consists of 15 residues. The ends lost 3 bases at V and 1 base at J; junction bases unmatched: 1. Germline CDR1 is LGHDT and CDR2 is YNNKEL (reference sequence). CDR3 in DNA: TGTGCCAGCAGCCACGGGAGGGTGAACACCGGGGAGCTGTTTTTT. Translating gives CASSHGRVNTGELFF.

The CDR3 DNA reads as TGTGCCAGCACCCTAGCGGGACCCAATGAGCAGTTCTTC. Translation gives CASTLAGPNEQFF. The chain is built from TRBV11-3 and TRBJ2-1, with 9 bases aligning to TRBD2. The ends lost 7 bases at V and 6 bases at J; junction bases unmatched: 4. Germline lookup yields CDR1 SGHNT and CDR2 YENEEA. The CDR3 covers 13 residues.

The chain recombines TRBV7-2 with TRBJ2-7; 15 bases match TRBD2. The J call may be incorrect, as the DNA end agrees better with TRBJ2-5. From germline, CDR1 is SGHTA and CDR2 FQGNSA. The CDR3 length is 20 residues. CDR3 residues: CASSLASGGLAGGSQETQYF. For the CDR3, the DNA is TGTGCCAGCAGCTTAGCCTCGGGGGGACTAGCGGGAGGTTCCCAAGAGACCCAGTACTTC.

As to this clonotype: This may be a read error, as it is one base from a much larger clone. The genes are TRBV4-2 and TRBJ2-5; maybe TRBD2 (5 bases). V was trimmed by 0 bases and J by 11 bases, leaving 19 bases between them. Germline V gene sequence: CDR1 LGHNA, CDR2 YNFKEQ. There are 15 residues in the CDR3. CDR3 sequence (DNA): TGTGCCAGCAGCCAAGAACTAGGGCTAACCAATGAGCAGTACTTC. It yields the protein CASSQELGLTNEQYF.

In its sample, this clonotype was seen many times. This CDR3 reads CASSLRLAGVGEQFF. DNA for the CDR3: TGCGCCAGCAGCTTAAGACTAGCGGGGGTGGGTGAGCAGTTCTTC. J is TRBJ2-1 and V is TRBV5-1; 12 bases match TRBD2. The V gene end was trimmed by 2 bases and the J gene end by 9 bases; junction bases not matched to a gene: 6. The CDR3 contains 15 residues. The germline gives CDR1 SGHRS, CDR2 YFSETQ.